This T cell receptor (beta chain) comes out of a study of blood T cell repertoires in COVID-19. The overall study: The United States, Italy and Spain supplied acute and convalescent COVID-19 samples. Sources were T cells, B-cell-depleted T cells, or PBMCs; the material itself was cDNA or gDNA.

Authors' data handling: Estimated nucleated cell counts came from reference gene primer amplification. Libraries were prepared by immunoSEQ multiplex PCR; TCRdb keeps only in-frame clonotypes and omits some of them. V and J calls and clone size are those listed in that table; D and trimming were worked out from the DNA. The sample holds tens of thousands of clones, roughly 85% seen once. The CDR3 extends over 14 amino acids. Germline V gene data show CDR1 as GTSNPN and CDR2 as SVGIG (reference sequence). V was shortened by 4 bases and J by 1 base, with 8 bases between the two germline ends. The rearrangement joins TRBV30 to TRBJ2-6; D possibly corresponds to TRBD1 (6 bases). This sequence was found in a woman older than 75 with acute or convalescent COVID-19. The sequenced sample consisted of peripheral blood. The CDR3 sequence is CAWTDRSGANVLTF. The CDR3 DNA reads TGTGCCTGGACCGACAGGTCTGGGGCCAACGTCCTGACTTTC. Variable domain in full (rest from reference TRBV30 and TRBJ2-6): SQTIHQWPATLVQPVGSPLSLECTVEGTSNPNLYWYRQAAGRGLQLLFYSVGIGQISSEVPQNLSASRPQDRQFILSSKKLLLSDSGFYLCAWTDRSGANVLTFGAGSRLTVL.